The rows below give T cell receptor beta chains drawn from one sample of a study of shared clonotypes between healthy human individuals. Libraries were prepared by immunoSEQ multiplex PCR; TCRdb keeps only in-frame clonotypes and omits some of them. The sample lists millions of clones; roughly 94% were seen once. The sample was naive CD8+ T cells sorted from blood. These receptors all stem from a man aged 18 to 35 in good health. Each CDR3 is given with its conserved first and last residue. The order of the fields is J gene, D gene, V gene, CDR3 protein, CDR3 DNA. D genes are given only for firm matches.

TRBJ2-1 | TRBD2 | TRBV18 | CASSPGGSSYNEQFF | TGTGCCAGCTCACCAGGCGGGAGCTCCTACAATGAGCAGTTCTTC
TRBJ2-1 | . | TRBV13 | CASSFKVGAVYNEQFF | TGTGCCAGCAGCTTTAAGGTCGGGGCGGTTTACAATGAGCAGTTCTTC
TRBJ1-1 | . | TRBV29-1 | CSVEEGGTEAFF | TGCAGCGTTGAAGAGGGCGGCACTGAAGCTTTCTTT
TRBJ1-1 | . | TRBV23-1 | CASSPDGLLNTEAFF | TGCGCCAGCAGTCCGGATGGACTGTTGAACACTGAAGCTTTCTTT
TRBJ1-1 | . | TRBV13 | CASPSESSLEAFF | TGTGCCAGCCCCTCGGAGAGTTCTCTTGAAGCTTTCTTT
TRBJ1-5 | . | TRBV27 | CASSLRGNQPQHF | TGTGCCAGCAGTTTAAGGGGGAATCAGCCCCAGCATTTT
TRBJ2-7 | . | TRBV6-1 | CASSATPPGAENSYEQYF | TGTGCCAGCAGTGCCACCCCCCCGGGGGCCGAAAACTCCTACGAGCAGTACTTC
TRBJ2-5 | . | TRBV6-6 | CASSYTGQLETQYF | TGTGCCAGCAGTTATACCGGACAGCTAGAGACCCAGTACTTC
TRBJ2-3 | . | TRBV6-6 | CASSLRGWERTDTQYF | TGTGCCAGCAGTCTCAGAGGATGGGAGCGGACAGATACGCAGTATTTT
TRBJ1-3 | . | TRBV7-8 | CASSNGNTIYF | TGTGCCAGCAGTAATGGAAACACCATATATTTT
TRBJ1-6 | . | TRBV5-4 | CASSDWTASYNSPLHF | TGTGCCAGCAGCGACTGGACTGCCTCCTATAATTCACCCCTCCACTTT
TRBJ2-4 | . | TRBV6-4 | CASSDPGKVGTVEIRAKNIQYF | TGTGCCAGCAGTGACCCAGGGAAAGTAGGGACCGTTGAAATTCGAGCCAAAAACATTCAGTACTTC
TRBJ2-1 | . | TRBV2 | CASSERAYRPYNEQFF | TGTGCCAGCAGCGAACGTGCCTATCGCCCCTACAATGAGCAGTTCTTC
TRBJ1-5 | . | TRBV12-1 | CASSMETGGSKPQHF | TGTGCCAGCAGCATGGAGACAGGGGGCAGCAAGCCCCAGCATTTT
TRBJ1-1 | TRBD1 | TRBV2 | CASSAGGGYEAFF | TGTGCCAGCAGCGCAGGGGGCGGTTATGAAGCTTTCTTT
TRBJ1-2 | TRBD1 | TRBV6-4 | CASRPGQGHGYTF | TGTGCCAGCAGACCGGGACAGGGGCATGGCTACACCTTC
TRBJ2-5 | TRBD1 | TRBV7-2 | CASSHWTGEETQYF | TGTGCCAGCAGCCACTGGACAGGGGAAGAGACCCAGTACTTC
TRBJ1-6 | . | TRBV27 | CASSGERGSSPLHF | TGTGCCAGCAGCGGTGAGAGGGGCAGTTCACCCCTCCACTTT
TRBJ2-1 | TRBD2 | TRBV5-4 | CASSSPGLAGFFSYNEQFF | TGTGCCAGCAGCTCCCCGGGACTAGCGGGATTTTTCTCCTACAATGAGCAGTTCTTC
TRBJ2-2 | . | TRBV9 | CASSFGTTGELFF | TGTGCCAGCAGCTTCGGGACCACCGGGGAGCTGTTTTTT
TRBJ2-1 | . | TRBV13 | CASSAREYNEQFF | TGTGCCAGCAGCGCGAGGGAGTACAATGAGCAGTTCTTC
TRBJ1-2 | . | TRBV7-9 | CASSSYPGVEDGYTF | TGTGCCAGCAGCTCATACCCCGGGGTCGAGGATGGCTACACCTTC
TRBJ2-2 | . | TRBV21-1 | CASSKKRMAGPPESNTGELFF | TGTGCCAGCAGCAAAAAAAGAATGGCAGGGCCCCCTGAATCGAACACCGGGGAGCTGTTTTTT
TRBJ2-1 | . | TRBV19 | CASSIGEDNEQFF | TGTGCCAGTAGTATAGGGGAGGACAATGAGCAGTTCTTC
TRBJ2-7 | . | TRBV11-2 | CASSFSGSSYEQYF | TGTGCCAGCAGCTTCAGCGGTAGCTCCTACGAGCAGTACTTC
TRBJ1-6 | . | TRBV6-6 | CASSYGGLGSPLHF | TGTGCCAGCAGTTACGGAGGGCTTGGTTCACCCCTCCACTTT
TRBJ1-2 | TRBD1 | TRBV4-2 | CASSQPGQGNYGYTF | TGTGCCAGCAGCCAACCGGGACAGGGGAACTATGGCTACACCTTC
TRBJ2-7 | TRBD1 | TRBV4-1 | CASSQAGTGGYEQYF | TGCGCCAGCAGCCAAGCAGGGACAGGGGGCTACGAGCAGTACTTC
TRBJ1-2 | TRBD1 | TRBV9 | CASSVGQGASYGYTF | TGTGCCAGCAGCGTGGGACAGGGGGCAAGCTATGGCTACACCTTC
TRBJ1-2 | TRBD1 | TRBV11-2 | CASSLGPGGLGGYTF | TGTGCCAGCAGCTTAGGGCCAGGGGGCCTGGGGGGCTACACCTTC